The sequence of this T cell receptor (beta chain) was determined in a study of OX40 agonist ivuxolimab in advanced cancers. Sequencing used immunoSEQ multiplex PCR; TCRdb keeps in-frame clones, though not all of them. Altogether tens of thousands of clones are present, 90% to 95% being singletons, with the ten largest covering 0.25% to 0.35%. The CDR3 is 15 residues long. Germline V gene lookup returns CDR1 SQVTM and CDR2 ANQGSEA. The V and J ends lost 7 bases and 5 bases respectively, with 23 bases between them. The sequence came from an adult with an advanced solid tumor such as melanoma, head and neck, liver or kidney cancer. The genes are TRBV29-1 and TRBJ2-5; D may correspond to TRBD1 or TRBD2 (5 bases each). The sample was CD4+ or CD8+ T cells sorted from blood, taken in a trial of the OX40 agonist ivuxolimab. The CDR3 loop is CSEVLIEGSSETQYF. The CDR3 nucleotides are TGCAGCGAAGTACTAATCGAGGGGAGTTCGGAGACCCAGTACTTC.